The rows below give T cell receptor beta chains drawn from one sample of a study of blood T cell repertoires in COVID-19. Assay used: immunoSEQ multiplex PCR; TCRdb lists only in-frame clones, some missing. In the table there are tens of thousands of clones, approximately 91% of which are singletons. Sequenced material: peripheral blood. The receptors were gathered from a woman aged 25 to 39 in a cohort sampled during active COVID-19. Both conserved end residues are part of each CDR3. The D gene is left open where the match is weak. Clone size appears in some rows only: once, few, many, or a class for an expanded clone.

size,D,J,V,CDR3,DNA
once,TRBD1,TRBJ1-2,TRBV5-4,CASSLGNRGYNYGYTF,TGTGCCAGCAGCTTGGGTAACAGGGGGTATAACTATGGCTACACCTTC
.,.,TRBJ2-7,TRBV12-3/TRBV12-4,CASSFLGVSEQYF,TGTGCCAGCAGTTTCTTGGGCGTAAGCGAGCAGTACTTC
.,.,TRBJ1-4,TRBV6-1,CASSESRRTLGEKLFF,TGTGCCAGCAGTGAATCGAGGCGGACTCTAGGGGAAAAACTGTTTTTT
.,.,TRBJ1-4,TRBV6-5,CASSRYRESEKLFF,TGTGCCAGCAGCCGATACAGGGAGTCAGAAAAACTGTTTTTT
.,.,TRBJ1-2,TRBV5-1,CASSLQGNHGYTF,TGCGCCAGCAGCTTGCAGGGAAACCATGGCTACACCTTC
.,.,TRBJ1-5,TRBV14,CASSQGSNGYQPQHF,TGTGCCAGCAGCCAAGGGTCTAACGGGTATCAGCCCCAGCATTTT
.,TRBD1,TRBJ2-3,TRBV9,CASSVTQGAISDTQYF,TGTGCCAGCAGCGTAACACAGGGGGCAATTTCAGATACGCAGTATTTT
.,TRBD2,TRBJ2-2,TRBV7-2,CASSLSGGTGELFF,TGTGCCAGCAGCTTAAGCGGGGGGACCGGGGAGCTGTTTTTT
.,TRBD1,TRBJ1-2,TRBV3-1/TRBV3-2,CASSQTGGAGYGYTF,TGTGCCAGCAGCCAGACAGGGGGCGCTGGCTATGGCTACACCTTC
.,TRBD2,TRBJ2-1,TRBV3-1/TRBV3-2,CASSLAGAGEQFF,TGTGCCAGCAGCCTAGCGGGAGCAGGAGAGCAGTTCTTC
.,TRBD1,TRBJ1-1,TRBV6-5,CASSPEGAEAFF,TGTGCCAGCAGTCCCGAGGGGGCCGAAGCTTTCTTT
.,TRBD2,TRBJ2-1,TRBV6-2/TRBV6-3,CASSSTSGRANEQFF,TGTGCCAGCAGTTCGACTAGCGGGAGGGCCAATGAGCAGTTCTTC
.,.,TRBJ2-1,TRBV18,CASTLRGGSYNEQFF,TGTGCCAGCACCCTACGGGGAGGCTCCTACAATGAGCAGTTCTTC
.,.,TRBJ2-7,TRBV7-2,CASSGTLQERFSYEQYF,TGTGCCAGCAGCGGGACACTCCAGGAAAGGTTCTCCTACGAGCAGTACTTC
.,TRBD1,TRBJ2-7,TRBV30,CAWSVNYQGASYEQYF,TGTGCCTGGAGTGTAAACTACCAGGGGGCCTCCTACGAGCAGTACTTC
once,TRBD1,TRBJ1-5,TRBV19,CASSTETGGSNQPQHF,TGTGCCAGTAGTACCGAAACAGGGGGAAGCAATCAGCCCCAGCATTTT
.,.,TRBJ2-1,TRBV5-4,CASSLSLEAINSYNEQFF,TGTGCCAGCAGCTTATCACTAGAAGCCATCAACTCCTACAATGAGCAGTTCTTC
.,.,TRBJ2-2,TRBV4-2,CASRSIEAGTGELFF,TGTGCCAGCAGGTCTATCGAGGCCGGCACCGGGGAGCTGTTTTTT
.,TRBD1,TRBJ2-7,TRBV14,CASSQVGQTSYEQYF,TGTGCCAGCAGCCAAGTGGGACAGACCTCCTACGAGCAGTACTTC
.,.,TRBJ1-1,TRBV24-1,CATSDPSNTEAFF,TGTGCCACCAGTGACCCCAGTAACACTGAAGCTTTCTTT
.,.,TRBJ2-7,TRBV7-9,CASSVGFSGPENEQYF,TGTGCCAGCAGCGTCGGTTTTAGCGGCCCCGAAAACGAGCAGTACTTC
.,TRBD2,TRBJ2-7,TRBV11-2,CASSSIAGAPRDQYF,TGTGCCAGCAGCTCCATAGCGGGAGCCCCCAGAGATCAGTACTTC
.,TRBD2,TRBJ2-3,TRBV13,CASSRLAGTDTQYF,TGTGCCAGCAGTCGGCTAGCGGGAACAGATACGCAGTATTTT
.,TRBD1,TRBJ2-7,TRBV4-3,CASSQHRGPGYEQYF,TGCGCCAGCAGCCAGCACAGGGGGCCGGGCTACGAGCAGTACTTC
.,TRBD2,TRBJ2-3,TRBV7-2,CASSLALLAGGPLTDTQYF,TGTGCCAGCAGCTTAGCCCTACTAGCGGGAGGTCCCCTCACAGATACGCAGTATTTT
.,.,TRBJ2-1,TRBV7-3,CASSFSGNNEQFF,TGTGCCAGCAGCTTTAGCGGAAACAATGAGCAGTTCTTC
few,.,TRBJ1-5,TRBV28,CASSPPTEFNDQPQHF,TGTGCCAGCAGTCCACCGACAGAGTTTAACGATCAGCCCCAGCATTTT
.,TRBD2,TRBJ2-5,TRBV10-3,CAISLGGAGGQETQYF,TGTGCCATCAGCCTCGGGGGGGCGGGAGGACAAGAGACCCAGTACTTC
.,TRBD2,TRBJ2-5,TRBV4-1,CASSQGLAVETQYF,TGCGCCAGCAGCCAAGGCCTAGCGGTGGAGACCCAGTACTTC
.,TRBD2,TRBJ2-7,TRBV5-4,CASSFNSGSSYEQYF,TGTGCCAGCAGCTTCAATAGCGGGAGCTCCTACGAGCAGTACTTC
.,.,TRBJ1-1,TRBV15,CATRGLSSTEAFF,TGTGCCACCAGGGGTCTTTCTAGCACTGAAGCTTTCTTT
.,.,TRBJ2-3,TRBV5-4,CASSLSGAETDTQYF,TGTGCCAGCAGCTTGTCAGGGGCCGAGACAGATACGCAGTATTTT
.,.,TRBJ1-5,TRBV3-1/TRBV3-2,CASSHSTGNQPQHF,TGTGCCAGCAGCCATTCAACGGGTAATCAGCCCCAGCATTTT
.,.,TRBJ2-2,TRBV14,CASSQDYSRAYASGELFF,TGTGCCAGCAGCCAGGACTACTCCCGGGCATACGCCTCTGGGGAGCTGTTTTTT
.,TRBD2,TRBJ2-1,TRBV7-8,CASSFVAGVNEQFF,TGTGCCAGCAGCTTCGTAGCGGGAGTCAATGAGCAGTTCTTC
.,TRBD2,TRBJ2-4,TRBV7-8,CASSRAPGLAGSRWDF,TGTGCCAGCAGCCGCGCTCCGGGACTAGCGGGATCTAGGTGGGACTTC
.,.,TRBJ2-4,TRBV2,CASRGSGGNIQYF,TGTGCCAGCAGGGGATCCGGAGGGAACATTCAGTACTTC
.,TRBD1,TRBJ2-1,TRBV18,CASSLTGIPYNEQFF,TGTGCCAGCTCACTGACAGGGATCCCCTACAATGAGCAGTTCTTC
.,TRBD2,TRBJ2-1,TRBV4-3,CASSQGWTSGRSEQFF,TGCGCCAGCAGCCAAGGCTGGACTAGCGGGAGGTCCGAGCAGTTCTTC
few,TRBD2,TRBJ2-1,TRBV27,CASSLGGLVEQFF,TGTGCCAGTTCCCTCGGGGGACTAGTTGAGCAGTTCTTC
.,TRBD1,TRBJ1-2,TRBV18,CASSRQGEDGYTF,TGTGCCAGCTCACGACAGGGGGAGGATGGCTACACCTTC
.,.,TRBJ2-2,TRBV3-1/TRBV3-2,CASSHQTGELFF,TGTGCCAGCAGCCATCAAACCGGGGAGCTGTTTTTT
.,.,TRBJ1-2,TRBV6-6,CASSSFSGYTF,TGTGCCAGCAGTTCCTTTAGTGGCTACACCTTC
.,.,TRBJ1-5,TRBV6-5,CASPRTLCSNQPQHF,TGTGCCAGCCCTAGAACACTGTGTAGCAATCAGCCCCAGCATTTT
.,.,TRBJ2-5,TRBV11-3,CASSLGTAQETQYF,TGTGCCAGCAGCTTAGGGACAGCACAAGAGACCCAGTACTTC
.,TRBD2,TRBJ2-7,TRBV4-2,CASSQDQREASYEQYF,TGTGCCAGCAGCCAAGATCAGCGGGAGGCCTCCTACGAGCAGTACTTC
.,TRBD1,TRBJ2-7,TRBV6-1,CASSDRGLGSEQYF,TGTGCCAGCAGTGACAGGGGGCTCGGGAGCGAGCAGTACTTC
.,TRBD2,TRBJ2-5,TRBV4-3,CASSQGHSLAGGSVTQYF,TGCGCCAGCAGCCAAGGACACAGCCTAGCGGGAGGGTCTGTGACCCAGTACTTC
.,TRBD1,TRBJ1-1,TRBV29-1,CSAGTGNTEAFF,TGCAGCGCCGGGACAGGGAACACTGAAGCTTTCTTT
.,.,TRBJ2-5,TRBV11-1,CASSSSGAMETQYF,TGTGCCAGCAGCTCAAGTGGGGCAATGGAGACCCAGTACTTC
.,TRBD1,TRBJ1-6,TRBV27,CASSTLGQGGSPLHF,TGTGCCAGCAGCACCCTCGGACAGGGAGGATCACCCCTCCACTTT
few,TRBD1,TRBJ1-3,TRBV7-9,CASSLPGTGQTGNTIYF,TGTGCCAGCAGCCTACCCGGGACAGGGCAGACTGGAAACACCATATATTTT
.,.,TRBJ2-1,TRBV19,CASSIPRLGRPNEQFF,TGTGCCAGTAGTATCCCTCGACTAGGACGTCCCAATGAGCAGTTCTTC
.,.,TRBJ1-2,TRBV12-3/TRBV12-4,CASSLGRGYTF,TGTGCCAGCAGTTTAGGGAGGGGCTACACCTTC
.,.,TRBJ2-7,TRBV28,CASSLSGGLLTVEQYF,TGTGCCAGCAGTTTATCCGGGGGACTCCTTACGGTCGAGCAGTACTTC
.,TRBD2,TRBJ2-7,TRBV2,CASIQGLGYEQYF,TGTGCCAGCATCCAAGGACTAGGGTACGAGCAGTACTTC
.,.,TRBJ1-1,TRBV11-3,CASSLEASPGAEAFF,TGTGCCAGCAGCTTAGAGGCCAGTCCAGGTGCTGAAGCTTTCTTT
.,TRBD1,TRBJ1-2,TRBV2,CASRTQGQGRGYTF,TGTGCCAGCAGGACTCAGGGACAGGGAAGAGGCTACACCTTC
.,.,TRBJ2-7,TRBV19,CASSRRGSSYEQYF,TGTGCCAGTAGTCGCAGGGGAAGCTCCTACGAGCAGTACTTC
.,TRBD1,TRBJ2-5,TRBV5-1,CASSSRTGGAGTQYF,TGCGCCAGCAGCTCGCGGACAGGGGGCGCGGGGACCCAGTACTTC